This TCR beta chain was identified in a study of radiotherapy plus CTLA-4 blockade in lung cancer. In germline, CDR1 is SGHVS, CDR2 FQNEAQ. This CDR3 is 15 amino acids long. V lost 5 bases, J lost 3 bases, and 7 bases stayed unmatched. The repertoire was sequenced with immunoSEQ multiplex PCR; TCRdb's copy has only in-frame clones and lacks some. The sample shows about 98,000 clones, 82% of them seen only once. This material consisted of peripheral blood, taken from a patient treated with radiotherapy plus ipilimumab. The chain joins TRBV7-8 to TRBJ1-5, with TRBD1 matching 7 bases. This clonotype originated in a human donor with non-small cell lung cancer who had a partial response to radiotherapy plus ipilimumab. As DNA, the CDR3 is TGTGCCAGCAGCAAGGGGCAGGGGGTCAATCAGCCCCAGCATTTT. It is translated as CASSKGQGVNQPQHF. Complete variable domain (other parts from reference TRBV7-8 and TRBJ1-5): GAGVSQSPRYKVAKRGQDVALRCDPISGHVSLFWYQQALGQGPEFLTYFQNEAQLDKSGLPSDRFFAERPEGSVSTLKIQRTQQEDSAVYLCASSKGQGVNQPQHFGDGTRLSIL.